The 20 T cell receptor beta chains reported below all come from one sample, sequenced in a study of regulatory T cells in long-lasting Graves disease. The time point was: persistent/refractory GD, antithyroid drugs over 5 years with positive TRAb. PBMC-extracted RNA yielded the TCR library. With iRepertoire HTBI primers and Arm-PCR of CDR3 regions, TCR beta libraries were built. TCRdb recomputed calls from the multiplex PCR reads with MiXCR, one row per CDR3 protein. Of roughly 500,000 distinct CDR3 sequences listed, around a fifth are singletons. Sequences were derived from peripheral blood mononuclear cells (PBMCs), sampled when the disease was refractory, from a patient treated with antithyroid drugs. The receptors were sampled from a female donor with Graves disease.

The CDR3 is CASSYPGHQANYGYTF. The CDR3 DNA is TGTGCCAGCAGTTACCCGGGACACCAAGCTAACTATGGCTACACCTTC. J is TRBJ1-2 and V is TRBV6-5, with TRBD1 as a possible D gene (6 bases). The ends were cut back, 2 bases at V and 0 bases at J, with 13 bases in the middle. The CDR3 totals 16 residues. The germline CDR1 and CDR2 sequences are MNHEY and SVGAGI.

As for this clonotype: The junction shows a germline mismatch at one end, possibly a read error. The chain employs TRBV28 and TRBJ2-1; 13 bases are a match to TRBD2. The CDR3 contains 18 residues. Germline assignment: CDR1 MDHEN and CDR2 SYDVKM. In nucleotides, the CDR3 is TGTGCCAGCAGTTTCCCCGGACTAGCGGGAGTGGAATACAGTGAGCAGTTCTTC. Amino acid sequence: CASSFPGLAGVEYSEQFF.

This clonotype was observed at least ten times. The chain couples TRBV28 to TRBJ2-2, with D possibly matching TRBD2 (7 bases). V lost 6 bases, J lost 2 bases, and 16 bases lay in between. The CDR3 extends over 16 amino acids. Germline loops: CDR1 MDHEN, CDR2 SYDVKM. The CDR3 coding sequence is TGTGCCAGCAGGACATTTGGGGGGGCTAACACCGGGGAGCTGTTTTTT. This sequence encodes CASRTFGGANTGELFF.

The rearrangement links TRBV24-1 to TRBJ2-2; TRBD2 aligns across 7 bases. The J segment lost 5 bases and the V segment lost 9 bases, leaving 11 bases of the junction unmatched. The germline V gene has CDR1 KGHDR and CDR2 SFDVKD. This CDR3 has 15 residues. The CDR3 sequence: CATGPPAGETGELFF. For the CDR3, the DNA is TGTGCCACCGGGCCCCCGGCGGGAGAGACCGGGGAGCTGTTTTTT.

At least ten counts were recorded for this clonotype. This sequence joins TRBV12-3 or TRBV12-4 and TRBJ2-3; D is ambiguous. The CDR3 runs 12 residues. Trimming stripped 3 bases from V and 0 bases from J, with 1 base between. Here the CDR3 DNA reads TGTGCCAGCAGTTTCAGCACAGATACGCAGTATTTT. Its translation: CASSFSTDTQYF.

The chain couples TRBV7-9 to TRBJ1-1, with D possibly being TRBD1 (5 bases). This CDR3 is built from 15 residues. Per germline, CDR1 SEHNR and CDR2 FQNEAQ (reference sequence). V was pared by 3 bases and J by 5 bases, with 16 bases between. The CDR3 loop reads CASSFPGGEGTEAFF. CDR3 DNA: TGTGCCAGCAGCTTCCCGGGGGGGGAAGGGACTGAAGCTTTCTTT.

Many counts were recorded for this clonotype. V is TRBV6-1 and J is TRBJ1-1, with no clear D. Between the trimmed V and J ends, which lost 5 bases and 2 bases, there was a span of 12 bases. The germline V gene has CDR1 MNHNS and CDR2 SASEGT. The CDR3 spans 14 residues. The CDR3 is CASSPPRGNTEAFF. The CDR3 coding sequence is TGTGCCAGCAGTCCCCCCCGGGGAAACACTGAAGCTTTCTTT.

V gene TRBV12-5 combines with J gene TRBJ1-1; D might be TRBD1 (5 bases). CDR1 and CDR2 from the germline V gene are LGHNT and FRNRAP. The CDR3 is 14 amino acids. The ends were cut back, 5 bases at V and 11 bases at J, with 21 bases in the middle. The CDR3 DNA reads TGTGCTAGTGGTCTCTGGGGCTCGGGCCCGGGGGCTTTCTTT. It codes for CASGLWGSGPGAFF.

The V and J genes are TRBV6-1 and TRBJ1-5, with 7 bases lining up with TRBD1. Unmatched junction bases numbered 7, after V lost 10 bases and J lost 1 base. The germline V gene has CDR1 MNHNS and CDR2 SASEGT. The CDR3 consists of 14 residues. The CDR3 DNA follows: TGTGCCACCCGACAGGGTGGGAGCAATCAGCCCCAGCATTTT. Amino acid sequence: CATRQGGSNQPQHF.

This clonotype was counted between two and nine times. The chain joins TRBV12-3 or TRBV12-4 to TRBJ2-2; no clear D gene. The CDR3 totals 15 residues. V lost 4 bases, J lost 1 base, and 10 bases lay in between. The CDR3 DNA is TGTGCCAGCAGTTACTCGGCCAAGAACACCGGGGAGCTGTTTTTT. This codes for CASSYSAKNTGELFF.

In regard to this clonotype: The CDR3 does not close with the conserved phenylalanine or tryptophan, likely indicating a read error. This chain joins TRBV19 and TRBJ1-1; D perhaps matches TRBD1 (5 bases). The V end lost 5 bases, the J end lost 5 bases, and 18 bases lay between the germline ends. Germline V gene lookup returns CDR1 LNHDA and CDR2 SQIVND (reference sequence). This CDR3 is 15 amino acids long. Written as DNA, the CDR3 is TGTGCCAGTAGTCCTTACGGGACGGCTGTAACTGAAGCTTTCCTT. Translating it yields CASSPYGTAVTEAFL.

The table lists this clonotype with many counts. The chain uses TRBV11-2 and TRBJ2-2; D tentatively fits TRBD1 or TRBD2 (5 bases each). The CDR3 is 15 amino acids. V was clipped by 7 bases and J by 1 base, with 13 bases between them. The V gene's germline CDR1 is SGHAT and CDR2 FQNNGV. CDR3 DNA: TGTGCCAGCAAGCCGGGGCTATTGAACACCGGGGAGCTGTTTTTT. Encoded protein: CASKPGLLNTGELFF.

This clonotype showed up many times. This chain uses TRBV11-3 with TRBJ2-7, with 9 bases fitting TRBD1. The CDR3 has 15 residues. J lost 2 bases, V lost 6 bases, and 8 bases had no gene match. The V gene's germline CDR1 is SGHNT and CDR2 YENEEA. The CDR3 DNA follows: TGTGCCAGCAGTTCCCGGGACAGGGCGCCCTACGAGCAGTACTTC. This translates into CASSSRDRAPYEQYF.

The V and J genes are TRBV20-1 and TRBJ2-3; 14 bases are a match to TRBD2. Germline V gene sequence: CDR1 DFQATT, CDR2 SNEGSKA (reference sequence). This CDR3 is built from 15 residues. With V trimmed by 6 bases and J by 3 bases, 5 bases remained unmatched. The CDR3 loop reads CSAGTSGGPTDTQYF. The CDR3 bases are TGCAGTGCGGGGACTAGCGGGGGCCCTACAGATACGCAGTATTTT.

This clonotype was counted many times. The CDR3 end shows no conserved phenylalanine or tryptophan, and so a read error is likely. The rearrangement joins TRBV2 to TRBJ1-2; D unresolved. The V gene lost 2 bases and the J gene lost 9 bases, with 19 bases spanning the gap. In germline, CDR1 is SNHLY, CDR2 FYNNEI. The CDR3 loop spans 15 amino acids. CDR3 sequence: CASSERGWALLSYTS. The CDR3 nucleotides are TGTGCCAGCAGTGAACGGGGTTGGGCTCTCCTTAGCTACACCTCC.

This clonotype was detected ten times or more. The rearrangement links TRBV28 to TRBJ2-7; D is possibly TRBD2 (6 bases). V lost 8 bases to trimming and J lost 2 bases, with 10 bases between them. Germline V gene data show CDR1 as MDHEN and CDR2 as SYDVKM. The CDR3 is 12 residues long. The CDR3 region is CASRGVTYEQYF. The CDR3 region has the DNA TGTGCCAGCCGCGGGGTCACCTACGAGCAGTACTTC.

This clonotype was seen many times. CDR3 loop: CSVEGLAGSYEQYF. CDR3 nucleotide sequence: TGCAGCGTTGAGGGTCTAGCGGGCTCCTACGAGCAGTACTTC. The rearrangement joins TRBV29-1 to TRBJ2-7, with TRBD2 matching 8 bases. The length of the CDR3 is 14 residues. Germline values: CDR1 SQVTM, CDR2 ANQGSEA. V was clipped by 3 bases and J by 0 bases; unmatched bases: 4.

This clonotype was detected a few times. The chain employs TRBV9 and TRBJ2-7; 7 bases map to TRBD1. Germline V CDR1 and CDR2: SGDLS, YYNGEE. The junction had 8 bases not matched to a gene; V was cut back by 3 bases and J by 2 bases. The CDR3 spans 15 residues. CDR3 protein: CASSARPQGPYEQYF. The DNA for the CDR3 is TGTGCCAGCAGCGCGAGACCACAGGGGCCCTACGAGCAGTACTTC.

The gene calls are TRBV14 and TRBJ2-7; the D gene is possibly TRBD2 (7 bases). The germline CDR1 and CDR2 sequences are SGHDN and FVKESK. The CDR3 is 15 residues long. Between the trimmed V and J ends, which lost 4 bases and 3 bases, there was a span of 16 bases. The CDR3 DNA reads TGTGCCAGCAGCCGACCACACAGGGACTACTACGAGCAGTACTTC. Its translation is CASSRPHRDYYEQYF.

This clonotype was detected a few times. The rearrangement uses TRBV20-1 and TRBJ2-3; 10 positions agree with TRBD2. The J segment lost 2 bases and the V segment lost 5 bases, leaving 10 bases of the junction unmatched. The CDR3 extends over 16 amino acids. From germline, CDR1 is DFQATT and CDR2 SNEGSKA (reference sequence). The CDR3 coding sequence is TGCAGTGCTCGAGGAGGGCTAGCGGGGGACACAGATACGCAGTATTTT. Residues: CSARGGLAGDTDTQYF.